This passage covers 8 T cell receptor beta chains from one sample sequenced in a study of blood T cells in healthy people across ages. A second roughly 6 to 11 cycle PCR used barcoded and J-beta primers. TCRdb reanalysed the 5' RACE reads using MiXCR and keeps one entry per CDR3 protein. The table has about 1,600,000 distinct CDR3 sequences, roughly 45% seen once. Sequenced material: blood. Every receptor here comes from a woman aged 18-29 years in good health.

This clonotype appeared once. V is TRBV6-1 and J is TRBJ1-6, with a weak D call TRBD1 (6 bases). This CDR3 comprises 22 residues. V lost 8 bases and J 0 bases, leaving 32 bases between the germline ends. The germline V gene encodes CDR1 MNHNS and CDR2 SASEGT. CDR3 sequence reads: CASRGVHETGQRLSSYNSPLHF. The CDR3 DNA follows: TGTGCCAGCCGGGGGGTGCATGAAACGGGACAAAGATTGAGCTCCTATAATTCACCCCTCCACTTT.

This chain links TRBV20-1 with TRBJ2-3; a possible D gene is TRBD2 (5 bases). V was shortened by 3 bases and J by 6 bases, with 22 bases between the two germline ends. This CDR3 has 16 amino acids. From germline, CDR1 is DFQATT and CDR2 SNEGSKA (reference sequence). The CDR3 loop is CSASTTGNLAWDTQYF. In DNA, the CDR3 is TGCAGTGCTAGTACAACCGGGAACCTCGCGTGGGATACGCAGTATTTT.

The chain carries TRBV25-1 and TRBJ1-2; tentatively, D is TRBD1 (5 bases). This CDR3 spans 14 amino acids. Trimming stripped 1 base from V and 6 bases from J, with 12 bases between. CDR1 is MGHDK, CDR2 SYGVNS, per germline. The CDR3 region has the DNA TGTGCCAGCAGTGAATCCGGGGGTGCTCATGGCTACACCTTC. Its protein product is CASSESGGAHGYTF.

This clonotype was counted a few times. This rearrangement joins TRBV20-1 to TRBJ2-3, with a weak D call TRBD2 (5 bases). This CDR3 has 15 amino acids. Germline values: CDR1 DFQATT, CDR2 SNEGSKA (reference sequence). V was cut by 2 bases and J by 0 bases, with 12 bases left in between. The CDR3 DNA reads TGCAGTGCTAGACCCGGACTCGCCAGCACAGATACGCAGTATTTT. Translation gives CSARPGLASTDTQYF.

As concerns this clonotype: A much larger clone differs by one base, so this may be a read error. The CDR3 nucleotides read TGTGCCAGCAGCCAGGACCCGGGACGAGCGGGCACAGATACGCAGTATTTT. Translated, it gives CASSQDPGRAGTDTQYF. The rearrangement uses TRBV4-2 and TRBJ2-3; the D gene could be TRBD1 or TRBD2 (5 bases each). V was cut by 3 bases and J by 1 base, with 17 bases left in between. In germline, CDR1 is LGHNA, CDR2 YNFKEQ. This CDR3 is 17 amino acids long.

The chain joins TRBV28 to TRBJ1-1, with D uncertain. Trimming cost V 7 bases and J 1 base, with 22 bases left between them. The CDR3 covers 17 residues. Germline CDR1 MDHEN, CDR2 SYDVKM. CDR3 region: CASTLSPNGRRNTEAFF. The CDR3 DNA sequence: TGTGCCAGCACCCTTTCCCCAAACGGAAGGCGGAACACTGAAGCTTTCTTT.

This clonotype was counted a few times. V is TRBV6-5 and J is TRBJ2-3, with 11 bases that match TRBD2. Germline loops: CDR1 MNHEY, CDR2 SVGAGI. The CDR3 covers 19 residues. Trimming at V came to 0 bases and at J to 2 bases, leaving 10 bases not matched to a gene. CDR3 sequence reads: CASSYSPGLAVKDTDTQYF. The DNA for the CDR3 is TGTGCCAGCAGTTACTCGCCGGGACTAGCGGTTAAAGACACAGATACGCAGTATTTT.

The gene calls are TRBV7-9 and TRBJ2-3; 10 positions match TRBD2. The CDR3 covers 15 residues. Germline V lookup: CDR1 SEHNR, CDR2 FQNEAQ (reference sequence). J lost 8 bases, V lost 8 bases, and 13 bases had no gene match. The CDR3 DNA is TGTGCCAGCTCCTTTCTAGCGGGGGAACGAGGTACGCAGTATTTT. This translates into CASSFLAGERGTQYF. Looking up the rest from reference TRBV7-9 and TRBJ2-3 gives the full variable domain: DTGVSQNPRHKITKRGQNVTFRCDPISEHNRLYWYRQTLGQGPEFLTYFQNEAQLEKSRLLSDRFSAERPKGSFSTLEIQRTEQGDSAMYLCASSFLAGERGTQYFGPGTRLTVL.